This T cell receptor (beta chain) was retrieved from a study of siplizumab effects on memory and regulatory T cells. Responder and stimulator cells in the mixed lymphocyte reaction were cultured together for over 5 days at 37°C. Method: immunoSEQ multiplex PCR; TCRdb's copy keeps in-frame clones and lacks some. In the table there are 9,000 to 13,000 clones, over 40% of which are singletons. In the case of this clone: The antigen remains unidentified.

The CDR3 extends over 14 amino acids. The ends were cut back, 8 bases at V and 4 bases at J, with 17 bases in the middle. Germline V gene sequence: CDR1 MNHNY, CDR2 SVGAGI (reference sequence). The genes are TRBV6-6 and TRBJ1-2; TRBD1 is a possible D gene (5 bases). This receptor was identified in a human donor in good health; the cells came from an allogeneic mixed lymphocyte reaction. The sequenced sample was CFSE-low (dividing) CD8+ T cells sorted from an allogeneic mixed lymphocyte reaction. The CDR3 loop is CASLPQGYGYGYTF. The CDR3 region has the DNA TGTGCCAGCCTCCCGCAGGGATATGGCTATGGCTACACCTTC.